One sample yielded the 22 T cell receptor beta chains listed below, sequenced in a study of graft-versus-host responses after intestinal transplantation. Using immunoSEQ multiplex PCR, the repertoire was profiled, and TCRdb retains in-frame clones only, with some absent. The table records approximately 76,000 clones, approximately 87% of them present only once. These receptors' targets are unknown. The source was unstimulated CD4+ T cells sorted from spleen or lymph node cells, collected before transplant. These receptors were collected from a human donor who was the organ donor for an intestinal transplant.

The table lists this clone with a few counts. The chain links TRBV7-9 to TRBJ2-3; no clear D gene. Trimming pared 1 base from V and 5 bases from J, leaving 7 bases between. From germline, CDR1 is SEHNR and CDR2 FQNEAQ (reference sequence). The CDR3 spans 13 residues. CDR3 DNA sequence: TGTGCCAGCAGCTTAGTATGGCTAGATACGCAGTATTTT. Translation: CASSLVWLDTQYF.

V and J are TRBV27 and TRBJ1-5; D remains ambiguous. V dropped 2 bases and J dropped 0 bases, with 8 bases sitting between them. This CDR3 spans 15 amino acids. Germline CDR1 is MNHEY and CDR2 is SMNVEV (reference sequence). Written as DNA, the CDR3 is TGTGCCAGCAGTTTAGGCAGGTATAGCAATCAGCCCCAGCATTTT. Translated, it gives CASSLGRYSNQPQHF.

The rearrangement joins TRBV14 to TRBJ1-6; 8 bases match TRBD1. V gave up 1 base and J gave up 8 bases; unmatched junction bases: 4. The germline gives CDR1 SGHDN, CDR2 FVKESK. This CDR3 has 15 residues. CDR3 bases: TGTGCCAGCAGCCAAGCCGGGACAGGATATTCACCCCTCCACTTT. Translation gives CASSQAGTGYSPLHF. Supplemented by reference TRBV14 and TRBJ1-6, the full variable domain reads EAGVTQFPSHSVIEKGQTVTLRCDPISGHDNLYWYRRVMGKEIKFLLHFVKESKQDESGMPNNRFLAERTGGTYSTLKVQPAELEDSGVYFCASSQAGTGYSPLHFGNGTRLTVT.

V and J are TRBV14 and TRBJ2-3; D gene unclear. Trimming took off 3 bases at V and 0 bases at J, with 7 bases between the two ends. The CDR3 is 14 residues long. Germline V gene sequence: CDR1 SGHDN, CDR2 FVKESK. The CDR3 reads CASSQRGSTDTQYF. The CDR3 bases are TGTGCCAGCAGCCAGCGCGGTAGCACAGATACGCAGTATTTT.

The rearrangement joins TRBV7-2 to TRBJ1-1, with 7 nucleotides matching TRBD1. CDR1 is SGHTA and CDR2 is FQGNSA in the germline V gene. V dropped 0 bases and J dropped 7; count of bases not matched to a gene: 5. CDR3 length: 14 residues. The CDR3 protein is CASSLARGQFEAFF. CDR3 bases: TGTGCCAGCAGCTTAGCCCGGGGACAGTTTGAAGCTTTCTTT.

The chain employs TRBV28 and TRBJ1-4, with 7 bases that match TRBD1. The germline gives CDR1 MDHEN, CDR2 SYDVKM. This CDR3 region has 16 residues. Trimming took 6 bases from V and 8 from J; bases not matched to a gene: 15. DNA for the CDR3: TGTGCCAGCAGCCCGGGGGCCGGGACAGCTGGGGAAAAACTGTTTTTT. This translates into CASSPGAGTAGEKLFF.

The rearrangement uses TRBV29-1 and TRBJ2-1, with D tentatively TRBD1 (5 bases). V was clipped by 6 bases and J by 4 bases, with 10 bases between them. From germline, CDR1 is SQVTM and CDR2 ANQGSEA. The CDR3 spans 12 residues. DNA of the CDR3: TGCAGCGTCAGGCAGGGATACAATGAGCAGTTCTTC. This sequence encodes CSVRQGYNEQFF.

The J gene is TRBJ1-2, the V gene TRBV30, with D maybe TRBD1 (5 bases). V lost 0 bases to trimming and J lost 8 bases, with 13 bases between them. The V gene's germline CDR1 is GTSNPN and CDR2 SVGIG (reference sequence). There are 13 residues in the CDR3. Written as DNA, the CDR3 is TGTGCCTGGAGTGTGGGGCAGGGTTTGGGCTACACCTTC. Translated, it gives CAWSVGQGLGYTF.

The chain carries TRBV7-8 and TRBJ2-5, with TRBD2 identical over 11 bases. CDR3 length equals 16 residues. Germline CDR1 is SGHVS and CDR2 is FQNEAQ. V trimming: 2 bases; J trimming: 2 bases; junction bases outside the gene matches: 4. The CDR3 DNA is TGTGCCAGCAGCTTAAGGAGACTAGCGGGGCAAGAGACCCAGTACTTC. Translating gives CASSLRRLAGQETQYF.

The V call is TRBV9, the J call TRBJ2-2; D remains unclear. This CDR3 is built from 12 residues. Looked up from germline, CDR1 is SGDLS and CDR2 is YYNGEE. V lost 2 bases to trimming and J lost 4 bases, with 3 bases between them. CDR3 coding DNA: TGTGCCAGCAGCGTCGGCACCGGGGAGCTGTTTTTT. Translated: CASSVGTGELFF.

The rearrangement links TRBV9 to TRBJ1-3, with TRBD1 matching 9 bases. With V trimmed by 3 bases and J by 4 bases, 8 bases remained unmatched. The length of the CDR3 is 16 residues. The germline V gene encodes CDR1 SGDLS and CDR2 YYNGEE. CDR3 amino acids: CASSGYRGQGGNTIYF. As DNA, the CDR3 is TGTGCCAGCAGCGGGTACAGGGGGCAAGGAGGAAACACCATATATTTT.

The rearrangement uses TRBV7-2 and TRBJ2-3; D unresolved. This CDR3 has 15 residues. The V and J ends lost 1 base and 0 bases respectively, with 8 bases between them. Germline V CDR1 and CDR2: SGHTA, FQGNSA. The CDR3 is CASSLVVSSTDTQYF. The CDR3 DNA reads as TGTGCCAGCAGCTTAGTAGTCTCTAGCACAGATACGCAGTATTTT.

CDR3 residues: CASRRTGGRTEAFF. The CDR3 coding sequence is TGCGCCAGCCGACGGACAGGGGGTCGCACTGAAGCTTTCTTT. The V gene is TRBV5-1, the J gene TRBJ1-1, with 10 bases identical to TRBD1. Germline-derived CDR1 and CDR2 are SGHRS and YFSETQ. V lost 7 bases and J lost 4; bases outside the gene matches: 7. The CDR3 sequence is 14 residues long.

This clone has just a few counts. The chain employs TRBV6-1 and TRBJ1-4, with D hard to call. This CDR3 region has 15 residues. Trimming removed 6 bases from V and 8 bases from J, with 19 bases in between. Germline lookup yields CDR1 MNHNS and CDR2 SASEGT. CDR3 sequence: CASSMKRKDSEKLFF. The CDR3 DNA reads as TGTGCCAGCAGCATGAAGAGGAAGGACTCCGAAAAACTGTTTTTT.

V and J are TRBV6-7 and TRBJ1-5; tentatively, D is TRBD1 (6 bases). TRBV6-7 is noted as an ORF with a role that remains uncertain. V lost 8 bases and J 4 bases, leaving 18 bases between the germline ends. The CDR3 length is 15 residues. The CDR3 spells CASDHGGGANQPQHF. For the CDR3, the DNA is TGTGCCAGCGACCACGGCGGGGGGGCGAATCAGCCCCAGCATTTT.

The chain uses TRBV7-9 and TRBJ1-3, with D possibly TRBD1 on 5 matching bases. V lost 1 base to trimming and J lost 4 bases, with 8 bases between them. The CDR3 contains 14 residues. Germline values: CDR1 SEHNR, CDR2 FQNEAQ (reference sequence). The CDR3 protein is CASSLVGAGNTIYF. DNA of the CDR3: TGTGCCAGCAGCTTAGTTGGGGCCGGAAACACCATATATTTT.

The V call is TRBV5-6, the J call TRBJ2-1; 8 bases map to TRBD2. V shed 1 base and J 4 bases; nucleotides not matched to a gene: 10. CDR1 is SGHDT and CDR2 is YYEEEE in the germline V gene. The CDR3 totals 17 residues. The CDR3 DNA follows: TGTGCCAGCAGCTTGTATGGTAGCGGGGCAATTTACAATGAGCAGTTCTTC. Translation: CASSLYGSGAIYNEQFF.

The chain joins TRBV7-2 to TRBJ1-6, with D maybe TRBD1 (6 bases). Germline V gene data show CDR1 as SGHTA and CDR2 as FQGNSA. This CDR3 spans 14 amino acids. V lost 4 bases and J lost 6, with 10 bases in between. CDR3 DNA sequence: TGTGCCAGCAGCTCGGACAGATCTAATTCACCCCTCCACTTT. Translation: CASSSDRSNSPLHF.

The V gene is TRBV18, the J gene TRBJ1-1; D perhaps matches TRBD1 (5 bases). V was shortened by 2 bases and J by 2 bases, with 15 bases between the two germline ends. The CDR3 totals 16 residues. In germline, CDR1 is KGHSH, CDR2 LQKENI. The chain's CDR3 is CASSPGRGRLNTEAFF. In DNA, the CDR3 is TGTGCCAGCTCACCAGGGAGGGGCCGCCTCAACACTGAAGCTTTCTTT.

There are a few counts of this clone. This chain joins TRBV6-6 and TRBJ1-1; tentative D call: TRBD1 (5 bases). Germline V gene data show CDR1 as MNHNY and CDR2 as SVGAGI (reference sequence). The CDR3 sequence is 13 residues long. The germline V and J ends were trimmed by 8 bases and 5 bases, with 15 bases remaining between them. The CDR3 DNA reads TGTGCCAGCTCCGACGGGGGAGCAACTGAAGCTTTCTTT. This translates into CASSDGGATEAFF.

This clone was detected once. The chain has TRBV5-1 and TRBJ1-4; a possible D gene is TRBD1 (5 bases). Trimming cost V 1 base and J 4 bases, with 11 bases left between them. The CDR3 totals 15 residues. Germline CDR1 reads SGHRS; CDR2 reads YFSETQ. CDR3 DNA sequence: TGCGCCAGCAGCTTGAATACGGGGGATAATGAAAAACTGTTTTTT. Translating it yields CASSLNTGDNEKLFF. The variable domain in full, with the rest retrieved from reference TRBV5-1 and TRBJ1-4, is KAGVTQTPRYLIKTRGQQVTLSCSPISGHRSVSWYQQTPGQGLQFLFEYFSETQRNKGNFPGRFSGRQFSNSRSEMNVSTLELGDSALYLCASSLNTGDNEKLFFGSGTQLSVL.

The chain recombines TRBV11-1 with TRBJ1-2, with TRBD1 identical over 11 bases. The CDR3 consists of 15 residues. The germline V gene encodes CDR1 SGHAT and CDR2 FQDESV (reference sequence). Germline trimming cut 5 bases from V and 4 bases from J; bases unmatched to any gene: 6. The CDR3 spells CASSPDRGQIYGYTF. In nucleotides, the CDR3 is TGTGCCAGCAGCCCGGACAGGGGGCAGATCTATGGCTACACCTTC.